This is a list of T cell receptor beta chains from one sample in a study of beta chain features in type 1 diabetes. Assay used: immunoSEQ multiplex PCR; TCRdb lists only in-frame clones, some missing. This table holds hundreds of thousands of clones, more than 13% found once. The sequenced material came from naive CD4+ T cells from blood. These receptors came from a man younger than 30 with type 1 diabetes. Both conserved end residues are part of each CDR3. Fields, in order: V gene, J gene, D gene, clone size, CDR3 DNA, CDR3 protein. The D gene is left open where the match is weak. Not all rows give a size; the values are once, few, many and, for expanded clones, a class.

v_call: TRBV30; j_call: TRBJ2-3; d_call: .; clone_size: few; cdr3_nt: TGTGCCTGGAGTGTGGGACCGCGGCGCACAGATACGCAGTATTTT; cdr3_aa: CAWSVGPRRTDTQYF
v_call: TRBV6-5; j_call: TRBJ1-4; d_call: TRBD1; clone_size: .; cdr3_nt: TGTGCCAGCAGTCGGGCCCAGGGGGCGGAGGAAAAACTGTTTTTT; cdr3_aa: CASSRAQGAEEKLFF
v_call: TRBV6-1; j_call: TRBJ1-5; d_call: .; clone_size: .; cdr3_nt: TGTGCCGCCGGCAGGGAAGGACAGCCCCAGCATTTT; cdr3_aa: CAAGREGQPQHF
v_call: TRBV6-5; j_call: TRBJ2-7; d_call: .; clone_size: .; cdr3_nt: TGTGCCAGCAGTCGATCCTCTATGGCTGGCTACGAGCAGTACTTC; cdr3_aa: CASSRSSMAGYEQYF
v_call: TRBV11-2; j_call: TRBJ2-6; d_call: TRBD1; clone_size: few; cdr3_nt: TGTGCCAGCAGCTTATTTGGGACAGGCGTCTCTGGGGCCAACGTCCTGACTTTC; cdr3_aa: CASSLFGTGVSGANVLTF
v_call: TRBV30; j_call: TRBJ1-6; d_call: .; clone_size: .; cdr3_nt: TGTGCCTGGGGAACTTGGGACGGGAAGATGTCACCCCTCCACTTT; cdr3_aa: CAWGTWDGKMSPLHF
v_call: TRBV9; j_call: TRBJ1-1; d_call: .; clone_size: .; cdr3_nt: TGTGCCAGCAGCGTTTTTCCTTTGTCGGGGGCCGGTAGCACTGAAGCTTTCTTT; cdr3_aa: CASSVFPLSGAGSTEAFF
v_call: TRBV9; j_call: TRBJ1-5; d_call: .; clone_size: few; cdr3_nt: TGTGCCAGCAGCGTAGACCATCATAGCAATCAGCCCCAGCATTTT; cdr3_aa: CASSVDHHSNQPQHF
v_call: TRBV6-1; j_call: TRBJ1-5; d_call: .; clone_size: .; cdr3_nt: TGTGCCAGCCAAACGGGAAATCGCAATCAGCCCCAGCATTTT; cdr3_aa: CASQTGNRNQPQHF
v_call: TRBV11-3; j_call: TRBJ2-3; d_call: TRBD2; clone_size: .; cdr3_nt: TGTGCCAGCAGCTCGCCGGGACTAGCGGGAGTTGATACGCAGTATTTT; cdr3_aa: CASSSPGLAGVDTQYF
v_call: TRBV9; j_call: TRBJ2-1; d_call: TRBD2; clone_size: .; cdr3_nt: TGTGCCAGCAGCGTAACATCGGGGGGAATCAATGAGCAGTTCTTC; cdr3_aa: CASSVTSGGINEQFF
v_call: TRBV29-1; j_call: TRBJ2-2; d_call: .; clone_size: few; cdr3_nt: TGCAGCGCTGGACAGTCCGTAGCCGGGGAGCTGTTTTTT; cdr3_aa: CSAGQSVAGELFF
v_call: TRBV29-1; j_call: TRBJ1-4; d_call: .; clone_size: few; cdr3_nt: TGCAGCGTTGAAGCTGGCCGTTTGGGTGAAAAACTGTTTTTT; cdr3_aa: CSVEAGRLGEKLFF
v_call: TRBV2; j_call: TRBJ1-4; d_call: .; clone_size: .; cdr3_nt: TGTGCCAGCAGGGAGGGATTAACTAATGAAAAACTGTTTTTT; cdr3_aa: CASREGLTNEKLFF
v_call: TRBV25-1; j_call: TRBJ2-7; d_call: .; clone_size: .; cdr3_nt: TGTGCCAGCAGTGGGAGGAGGGAGAGACCCTACGAGCAGTACTTC; cdr3_aa: CASSGRRERPYEQYF
v_call: TRBV7-9; j_call: TRBJ1-1; d_call: .; clone_size: few; cdr3_nt: TGTGCCAGCAGCTTGAGACTTGGGGATGAAGCTTTCTTT; cdr3_aa: CASSLRLGDEAFF
v_call: TRBV14; j_call: TRBJ2-2; d_call: .; clone_size: few; cdr3_nt: TGTGCCAGCAGCCCCTATCTAGGGGGCGGGGAGCTGTTTTTT; cdr3_aa: CASSPYLGGGELFF
v_call: TRBV19; j_call: TRBJ2-1; d_call: .; clone_size: few; cdr3_nt: TGTGCCAGTAGTACCTGGACTCCCAATGAGCAGTTCTTC; cdr3_aa: CASSTWTPNEQFF
v_call: TRBV18; j_call: TRBJ2-1; d_call: .; clone_size: few; cdr3_nt: TGTGCCAGCTCACCGCCGGACGCCTACAATGAGCAGTTCTTC; cdr3_aa: CASSPPDAYNEQFF
v_call: TRBV30; j_call: TRBJ2-1; d_call: TRBD1; clone_size: .; cdr3_nt: TGTGCCTGGAGTGCCTCCGGGACAGGGGACAATGAGCAGTTCTTC; cdr3_aa: CAWSASGTGDNEQFF
v_call: TRBV30; j_call: TRBJ1-1; d_call: .; clone_size: few; cdr3_nt: TGTGCCTGGAGTGTACACCCGCTGGGAGCTTTCTTT; cdr3_aa: CAWSVHPLGAFF
v_call: TRBV7-2; j_call: TRBJ2-5; d_call: TRBD1; clone_size: few; cdr3_nt: TGTGCCAGCAGCGAAGGACAGGGCTTGGAGACCCAGTACTTC; cdr3_aa: CASSEGQGLETQYF
v_call: TRBV5-6; j_call: TRBJ2-7; d_call: .; clone_size: .; cdr3_nt: TGTGCCAGCAGCTCAGGGGTAATCAACGAGCAGTACTTC; cdr3_aa: CASSSGVINEQYF
v_call: TRBV30; j_call: TRBJ2-1; d_call: .; clone_size: .; cdr3_nt: TGTGCCTCCTCCTACAATGAGCAGTTCTTC; cdr3_aa: CASSYNEQFF
v_call: TRBV29-1; j_call: TRBJ1-2; d_call: .; clone_size: .; cdr3_nt: TGCAGCGCTGGGGGGACCAACTATGGCTACACCTTC; cdr3_aa: CSAGGTNYGYTF
v_call: TRBV4-2; j_call: TRBJ2-7; d_call: TRBD2; clone_size: .; cdr3_nt: TGTGCCAGCAGCCAGACTGGGACTAGCGGGAGGGTTTTCTACGAGCAGTACTTC; cdr3_aa: CASSQTGTSGRVFYEQYF
v_call: TRBV11-2; j_call: TRBJ2-3; d_call: TRBD2; clone_size: .; cdr3_nt: TGTGCCAGCAGCTTAGGCCCCGGGGGGACCACAGATACGCAGTATTTT; cdr3_aa: CASSLGPGGTTDTQYF
v_call: TRBV7-2; j_call: TRBJ2-3; d_call: .; clone_size: .; cdr3_nt: TGTGCCAGCAGCCCCCCTTATCGGGCCACAGATACGCAGTATTTT; cdr3_aa: CASSPPYRATDTQYF
v_call: TRBV10-3; j_call: TRBJ1-5; d_call: TRBD1; clone_size: few; cdr3_nt: TGTGCCATCAGTTGGGACAGGGGCCAGCCCCAGCATTTT; cdr3_aa: CAISWDRGQPQHF
v_call: TRBV5-4; j_call: TRBJ2-5; d_call: .; clone_size: .; cdr3_nt: TGTGCCAGCAGCTCCACAGGGCTTGAGACCCAGTACTTC; cdr3_aa: CASSSTGLETQYF
v_call: TRBV2; j_call: TRBJ1-2; d_call: .; clone_size: few; cdr3_nt: TGTGCCAGCAGTCAGGAAACCAACTATGGCTACACCTTC; cdr3_aa: CASSQETNYGYTF
v_call: TRBV7-2; j_call: TRBJ1-2; d_call: TRBD1; clone_size: few; cdr3_nt: TGTGCCAGCAGCTTAATCGGACAGGACTATGGCTACACCTTC; cdr3_aa: CASSLIGQDYGYTF
v_call: TRBV7-2; j_call: TRBJ2-3; d_call: .; clone_size: few; cdr3_nt: TGTGCCAGCAGCTTATGGGGGACAACCCTCCGGGATACGCAGTATTTT; cdr3_aa: CASSLWGTTLRDTQYF
v_call: TRBV4-1; j_call: TRBJ2-1; d_call: .; clone_size: few; cdr3_nt: TGCGCCAGCACCCTCTCAGACTCGAAGAATGAGCAGTTCTTC; cdr3_aa: CASTLSDSKNEQFF
v_call: TRBV9; j_call: TRBJ1-1; d_call: .; clone_size: few; cdr3_nt: TGTGCCAGCAGGCCAATGACAGGGAACACTGAAGCTTTCTTT; cdr3_aa: CASRPMTGNTEAFF
v_call: TRBV5-1; j_call: TRBJ2-5; d_call: TRBD1; clone_size: .; cdr3_nt: TGCGCCAGCAGCTTCGGACAGGGGAGGTCGGGAGAGACCCAGTACTTC; cdr3_aa: CASSFGQGRSGETQYF
v_call: TRBV2; j_call: TRBJ2-1; d_call: TRBD2; clone_size: few; cdr3_nt: TGTGCCAGCAACAGTGTAGCGGGAAGGAATGAGCAGTTCTTC; cdr3_aa: CASNSVAGRNEQFF
v_call: TRBV9; j_call: TRBJ1-2; d_call: .; clone_size: few; cdr3_nt: TGTGCCAGCAGCGCCCTGGGATCTAACTATGGCTACACCTTC; cdr3_aa: CASSALGSNYGYTF
v_call: TRBV5-1; j_call: TRBJ1-1; d_call: .; clone_size: .; cdr3_nt: TGCGCCAGCAGCTTGTGGGGTTCGAACACTGAAGCTTTCTTT; cdr3_aa: CASSLWGSNTEAFF
v_call: TRBV9; j_call: TRBJ1-2; d_call: .; clone_size: .; cdr3_nt: TGTGCCAGCAGCGTAGATACTATGGCAGACTATGGCTACACCTTC; cdr3_aa: CASSVDTMADYGYTF
v_call: TRBV9; j_call: TRBJ2-5; d_call: .; clone_size: .; cdr3_nt: TGTGCCAGCAGCGTCGGAAGAGAAGAGACCCAGTACTTC; cdr3_aa: CASSVGREETQYF
v_call: TRBV9; j_call: TRBJ2-7; d_call: TRBD2; clone_size: .; cdr3_nt: TGTGCCAGCAGCGCCTCCCCTAGCGGGGAAGGGCGCGAGCAGTACTTC; cdr3_aa: CASSASPSGEGREQYF
v_call: TRBV2; j_call: TRBJ1-5; d_call: .; clone_size: few; cdr3_nt: TGTGCCAGCAGAGACAGCTACCATCAGCCCCAGCATTTT; cdr3_aa: CASRDSYHQPQHF
v_call: TRBV30; j_call: TRBJ2-1; d_call: .; clone_size: few; cdr3_nt: TGTGCCAGGGGGCCCCCTACTAGCCGATCCTTCGATGAGCAGTTCTTC; cdr3_aa: CARGPPTSRSFDEQFF
v_call: TRBV4-1; j_call: TRBJ1-2; d_call: .; clone_size: few; cdr3_nt: TGCGCCAGCAGCCACCACGGACGGCAGTCCTATGGCTACACCTTC; cdr3_aa: CASSHHGRQSYGYTF
v_call: TRBV14; j_call: TRBJ2-6; d_call: .; clone_size: few; cdr3_nt: TGTGCCAGCAGCCCCCAGATGAGCTCTGGGGCCAACGTCCTGACTTTC; cdr3_aa: CASSPQMSSGANVLTF
v_call: TRBV29-1; j_call: TRBJ2-2; d_call: TRBD1; clone_size: .; cdr3_nt: TGCAGCGCTTCGGGACAGGAGAACACCGGGGAGCTGTTTTTT; cdr3_aa: CSASGQENTGELFF
v_call: TRBV27; j_call: TRBJ2-7; d_call: .; clone_size: few; cdr3_nt: TGTGCCAGCAGTAGGGACACCTCCTACGAGCAGTACTTC; cdr3_aa: CASSRDTSYEQYF
v_call: TRBV19; j_call: TRBJ1-5; d_call: TRBD1; clone_size: few; cdr3_nt: TGTGCCAGTAGTATCCCCCGACAGGGCCTAAGCAATCAGCCCCAGCATTTT; cdr3_aa: CASSIPRQGLSNQPQHF
v_call: TRBV5-4; j_call: TRBJ2-2; d_call: .; clone_size: .; cdr3_nt: TGTGCCAGCGAGCGTAACCTGAACACCGGGGAGCTGTTTTTT; cdr3_aa: CASERNLNTGELFF
v_call: TRBV7-9; j_call: TRBJ1-3; d_call: .; clone_size: few; cdr3_nt: TGTGCCAGCAGCCTCCCGGGTTCAGCTGGAAACACCATATATTTT; cdr3_aa: CASSLPGSAGNTIYF
v_call: TRBV7-9; j_call: TRBJ2-7; d_call: TRBD2; clone_size: .; cdr3_nt: TGTGCCAGCAGCTTATTCAGGGCTAGCGGGAATTCCTACGAGCAGTACTTC; cdr3_aa: CASSLFRASGNSYEQYF
v_call: TRBV29-1; j_call: TRBJ2-6; d_call: .; clone_size: .; cdr3_nt: TGCAGCGTTACAGGAGCCCCTGGGGCCAACGTCCTGACTTTC; cdr3_aa: CSVTGAPGANVLTF
v_call: TRBV2; j_call: TRBJ1-2; d_call: TRBD1; clone_size: .; cdr3_nt: TGTGCCAGCAGTAGGAATGGACAGGGAAATGGCTACACCTTC; cdr3_aa: CASSRNGQGNGYTF
v_call: TRBV30; j_call: TRBJ2-5; d_call: TRBD2; clone_size: .; cdr3_nt: TGTGCCTGGAGCCCCAAGGCGGGAGGGCGAGAGACCCAGTACTTC; cdr3_aa: CAWSPKAGGRETQYF